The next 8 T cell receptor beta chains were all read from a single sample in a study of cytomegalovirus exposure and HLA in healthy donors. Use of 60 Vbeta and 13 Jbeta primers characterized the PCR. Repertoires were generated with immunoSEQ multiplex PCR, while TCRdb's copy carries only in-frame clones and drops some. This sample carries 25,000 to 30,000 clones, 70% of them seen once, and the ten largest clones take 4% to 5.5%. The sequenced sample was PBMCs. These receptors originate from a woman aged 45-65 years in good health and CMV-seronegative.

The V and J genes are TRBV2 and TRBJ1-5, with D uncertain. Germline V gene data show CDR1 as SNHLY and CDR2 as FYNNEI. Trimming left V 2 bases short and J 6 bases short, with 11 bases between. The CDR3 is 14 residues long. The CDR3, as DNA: TGTGCCAGCAGTGAACGGTTCGGGAGTCAGCCCCAGCATTTT. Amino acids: CASSERFGSQPQHF.

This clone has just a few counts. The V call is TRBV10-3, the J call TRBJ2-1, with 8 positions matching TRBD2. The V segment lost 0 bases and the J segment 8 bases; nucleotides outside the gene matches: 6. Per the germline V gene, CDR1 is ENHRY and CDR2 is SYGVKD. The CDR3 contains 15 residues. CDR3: CAISESGTSSHEQFF. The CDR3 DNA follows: TGTGCCATCAGTGAGTCTGGGACTAGTAGCCATGAGCAGTTCTTC.

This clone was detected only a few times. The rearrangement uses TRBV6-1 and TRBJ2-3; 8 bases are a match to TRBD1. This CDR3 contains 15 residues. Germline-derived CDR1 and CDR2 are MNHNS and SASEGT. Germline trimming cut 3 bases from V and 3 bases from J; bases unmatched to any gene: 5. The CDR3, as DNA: TGTGCCAGCAGTGACATGGACAGGGTAACAGATACGCAGTATTTT. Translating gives CASSDMDRVTDTQYF.

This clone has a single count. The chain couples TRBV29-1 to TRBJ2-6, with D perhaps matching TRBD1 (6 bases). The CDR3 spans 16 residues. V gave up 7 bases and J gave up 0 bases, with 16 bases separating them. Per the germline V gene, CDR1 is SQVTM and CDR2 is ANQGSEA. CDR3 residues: CSAAGTKSSGANVLTF. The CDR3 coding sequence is TGCAGCGCTGCCGGGACAAAGAGCTCTGGGGCCAACGTCCTGACTTTC.

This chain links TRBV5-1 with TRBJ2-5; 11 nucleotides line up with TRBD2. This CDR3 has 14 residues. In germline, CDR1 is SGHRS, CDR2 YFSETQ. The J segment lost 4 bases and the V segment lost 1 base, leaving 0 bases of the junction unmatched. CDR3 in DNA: TGCGCCAGCAGCTTGACTAGCGGGAGAGAGACCCAGTACTTC. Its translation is CASSLTSGRETQYF.

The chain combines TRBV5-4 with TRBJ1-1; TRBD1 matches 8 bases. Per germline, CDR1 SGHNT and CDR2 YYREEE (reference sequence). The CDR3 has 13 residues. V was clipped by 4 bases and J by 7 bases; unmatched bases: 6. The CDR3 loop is CASSPPDRGEAFF. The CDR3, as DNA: TGTGCCAGCAGCCCGCCAGACAGGGGTGAAGCTTTCTTT.

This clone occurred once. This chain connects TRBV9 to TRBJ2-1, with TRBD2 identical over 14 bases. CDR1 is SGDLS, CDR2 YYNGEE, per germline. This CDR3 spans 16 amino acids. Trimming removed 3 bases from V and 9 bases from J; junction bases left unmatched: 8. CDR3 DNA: TGTGCCAGCAGCGCGACTAGCGGGAGGGGTACTGGTGAGCAGTTCTTC. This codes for CASSATSGRGTGEQFF.

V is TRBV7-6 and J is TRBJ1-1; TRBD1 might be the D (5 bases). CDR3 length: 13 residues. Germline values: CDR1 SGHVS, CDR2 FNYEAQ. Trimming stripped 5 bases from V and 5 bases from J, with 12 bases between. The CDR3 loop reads CASSVVGGTEAFF. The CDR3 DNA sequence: TGTGCCAGCAGCGTGGTTGGGGGGACTGAAGCTTTCTTT.